This T cell receptor beta chain derives from a study of cytotoxic CD8 clonotypes in ibrutinib-treated CLL. Whole-study context: The samples contained a few hundred thousand productive templates on average. They also contained an average of roughly 99,000 productive rearrangements. Regarding the study as a whole: Public clonotypes proved infrequent, and on treatment they shrank or remained steady.

Worth noting for this clone: Antigen specificity is unknown.

The V end was cut by 0 bases, the J end by 5 bases, with 13 bases between. CDR1 is SGHDN, CDR2 FVKESK, per germline. This CDR3 comprises 15 residues. Genomic DNA for TCR beta libraries, 2 to 2.5 micrograms, came from cryopreserved PBMCs. Using immunoSEQ multiplex PCR, the repertoire was profiled, and TCRdb retains in-frame clones only, with some absent. Of about 130,000 clones detected, 70% to 90% appear once; the ten largest clones hold roughly 2%. This receptor was obtained from a human donor with chronic lymphocytic leukemia. The chain couples TRBV14 to TRBJ1-1; possible D gene TRBD1, 6 bases. This sample comprised PBMCs, obtained after 24 months of ibrutinib treatment. CDR3 residues: CASSQDRGGKTEAFF. The CDR3 nucleotides read TGTGCCAGCAGCCAAGATCGGGGGGGCAAGACTGAAGCTTTCTTT. Full variable domain (outside the CDR3, taken from reference TRBV14 and TRBJ1-1): EAGVTQFPSHSVIEKGQTVTLRCDPISGHDNLYWYRRVMGKEIKFLLHFVKESKQDESGMPNNRFLAERTGGTYSTLKVQPAELEDSGVYFCASSQDRGGKTEAFFGQGTRLTVV.